Here is one TCR beta chain with its context. This record belongs to a study of neoadjuvant anti-PD-1 for oral cavity cancer. Study-wide context: Most patients had three to four biweekly doses of 3 mg/kg nivolumab before resection. Patients without progression got a fourth dose around day 43.

J was trimmed by 4 bases and V by 6 bases; bases with no gene match: 8. The CDR3 contains 14 residues. Germline V gene lookup returns CDR1 MDHEN and CDR2 SYDVKM. This table comes from immunoSEQ multiplex PCR, and its TCRdb copy is limited to in-frame clones, with some not included. The sample lists about 80,000 clones; about 84% were seen once. Cohort: HPV-negative, locally advanced oral cavity squamous cell carcinoma patients. This sequence was found in a person between 40 and 79 years old with oral cavity squamous cell carcinoma. V usage is TRBV28 and J usage is TRBJ2-7, with 8 bases identical to TRBD1. The specimen comprised PBMCs, sampled before nivolumab (anti-PD-1) treatment. The CDR3 DNA reads as TGTGCCAGCAGACGACAGGGGATTTCTTACGAGCAGTACTTC. Translating gives CASRRQGISYEQYF.